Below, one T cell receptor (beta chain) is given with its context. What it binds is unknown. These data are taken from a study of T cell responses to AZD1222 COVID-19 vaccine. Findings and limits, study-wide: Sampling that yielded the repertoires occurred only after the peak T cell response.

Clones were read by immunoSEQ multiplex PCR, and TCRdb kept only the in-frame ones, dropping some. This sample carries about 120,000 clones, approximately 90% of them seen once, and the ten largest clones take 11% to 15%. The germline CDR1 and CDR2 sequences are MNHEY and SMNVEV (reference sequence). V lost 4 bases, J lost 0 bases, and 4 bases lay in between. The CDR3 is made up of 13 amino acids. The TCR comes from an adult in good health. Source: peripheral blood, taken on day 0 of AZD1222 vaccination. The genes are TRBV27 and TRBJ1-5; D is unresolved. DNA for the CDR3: TGTGCCAGCAGTTATAGTAGCAATCAGCCCCAGCATTTT. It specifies CASSYSSNQPQHF.